These 24 T cell receptor beta chains were all obtained from the same sample, sequenced in a study of human thymus T cells. Generated by immunoSEQ multiplex PCR, the TCRdb table keeps only in-frame clones and is missing some. Of roughly 60,000 clones in the sample, 94% are singletons; the top ten hold about 6.5%. The specimen was blood. The receptors shown here come from a boy under two years old with a congenital heart defect but otherwise immunologically healthy.

The V and J genes are TRBV7-9 and TRBJ1-3; weak D call: TRBD1 (5 bases). Germline assignment: CDR1 SEHNR and CDR2 FQNEAQ (reference sequence). Deletions cut 2 bases from V and 2 bases from J, with 13 bases between. The CDR3 runs 16 residues. CDR3 residues: CASSLSGQGPGNTIYF. DNA for the CDR3: TGTGCCAGCAGCTTAAGCGGGCAGGGCCCTGGAAACACCATATATTTT.

This sequence joins TRBV5-8 and TRBJ2-2; 9 positions agree with TRBD1. CDR3 size: 15 residues. Germline V gives CDR1 SGHTS, CDR2 YDEGEE. J was trimmed by 2 bases and V by 4 bases; bases with no gene match: 3. The CDR3 sequence is CASSAGQGNTGELFF. The CDR3 DNA sequence: TGTGCCAGCAGCGCGGGACAGGGAAACACCGGGGAGCTGTTTTTT.

The chain links TRBV7-6 to TRBJ1-4; D unclear. Germline V gives CDR1 SGHVS, CDR2 FNYEAQ. This CDR3 region has 16 residues. Trimming removed 0 bases from V and 4 bases from J, with 12 bases in between. The DNA of the CDR3 is TGTGCCAGCAGCTTAGCGGAGGGATTTGGTAATGAAAAACTGTTTTTT. It codes for CASSLAEGFGNEKLFF.

The chain carries TRBV4-2 and TRBJ1-2, with TRBD1 as a possible D gene (6 bases). The germline CDR1 and CDR2 sequences are LGHNA and YNFKEQ. CDR3 size: 14 residues. The V end lost 5 bases, the J end lost 7 bases, and 17 bases lay between the germline ends. The CDR3: CASSFQGSPGGYTF. The CDR3 DNA is TGTGCCAGCAGCTTTCAGGGGTCGCCGGGTGGCTACACCTTC.

The genes are TRBV18 and TRBJ1-5; D call uncertain. The V and J ends lost 2 bases and 0 bases respectively, with 11 bases between them. There are 16 residues in the CDR3. CDR1 and CDR2 from the germline V gene are KGHSH and LQKENI. CDR3 nucleotide sequence: TGTGCCAGCTCACCAAGTTCAGTTCTTAGCAATCAGCCCCAGCATTTT. This encodes CASSPSSVLSNQPQHF.

The chain has TRBV7-2 and TRBJ2-3; 13 bases are a match to TRBD2. This CDR3 contains 17 residues. The V gene's germline CDR1 is SGHTA and CDR2 FQGNSA. Trimming cost V 8 bases and J 2 bases; bases outside gene matches: 10. CDR3 region: CASRPGLAGPNTDTQYF. DNA of the CDR3: TGTGCCAGCCGACCGGGACTAGCGGGGCCCAACACAGATACGCAGTATTTT.

The CDR3 protein is CASSEAVWGGGNTIYF. The CDR3 region has the DNA TGTGCCAGCAGTGAAGCCGTGTGGGGAGGTGGAAACACCATATATTTT. The V gene is TRBV6-1, the J gene TRBJ1-3; D call uncertain. The V and J ends lost 0 bases and 3 bases respectively, with 12 bases between them. Germline loops: CDR1 MNHNS, CDR2 SASEGT. CDR3 size: 16 residues.

The V and J genes are TRBV19 and TRBJ1-2, with TRBD1 matching over 8 bases. The CDR3 is made up of 16 amino acids. Germline trimming cut 2 bases from V and 4 bases from J; bases unmatched to any gene: 9. Per the germline V gene, CDR1 is LNHDA and CDR2 is SQIVND (reference sequence). CDR3 DNA: TGTGCCAGTAGTATACTCCGGGACAGGCCACTCTATGGCTACACCTTC. Translating gives CASSILRDRPLYGYTF. Combining the CDR3 with reference TRBV19 and TRBJ1-2 gives the whole variable domain DGGITQSPKYLFRKEGQNVTLSCEQNLNHDAMYWYRQDPGQGLRLIYYSQIVNDFQKGDIAEGYSVSREKKESFPLTVTSAQKNPTAFYLCASSILRDRPLYGYTFGSGTRLTVV.

The sample holds one count of this clone. This rearrangement joins TRBV23-1 to TRBJ2-4; D may be TRBD1 or TRBD2 (5 bases each). TRBV23-1 is marked as an open reading frame, function uncertain. This CDR3 region has 17 residues. V gave up 0 bases and J gave up 0 bases, with 12 bases separating them. CDR3 sequence: CASSQSNQGRAKNIQYF. CDR3 coding DNA: TGCGCCAGCAGTCAATCGAATCAGGGACGAGCCAAAAACATTCAGTACTTC.

The CDR3 DNA is TGTGCCAGCAGCCGAGCGGGAGGAGCGAACACCGGGGAGCTGTTTTTT. Residues: CASSRAGGANTGELFF. V is TRBV7-9 and J is TRBJ2-2; TRBD2 aligns across 9 bases. The CDR3 loop spans 16 amino acids. Germline V gives CDR1 SEHNR, CDR2 FQNEAQ (reference sequence). V lost 5 bases and J lost 0; bases outside the gene matches: 4.

This clone has only a few counts. The chain joins TRBV19 to TRBJ1-1; tentative D call: TRBD1 (6 bases). The CDR3 consists of 15 residues. V was trimmed by 5 bases and J by 1 base, leaving 14 bases between them. CDR1 LNHDA and CDR2 SQIVND come from the germline V gene (reference sequence). The CDR3 DNA sequence: TGTGCCAGTAGTGCCCCCGGGACACCGAACACTGAAGCTTTCTTT. It translates to CASSAPGTPNTEAFF.

The chain carries TRBV5-1 and TRBJ1-4, with 7 nucleotides matching TRBD1. This CDR3 spans 13 amino acids. Germline V gives CDR1 SGHRS, CDR2 YFSETQ. Trimming took 2 bases from V and 16 from J; bases not matched to a gene: 11. CDR3 nucleotides: TGCGCCAGCAGCTTCAGGGGGGACCATGCTAAGTTTTTT. Translated, it gives CASSFRGDHAKFF.

This chain joins TRBV5-1 and TRBJ2-5; weak D call: TRBD2 (5 bases). CDR3 length: 14 residues. Germline assignment: CDR1 SGHRS and CDR2 YFSETQ. Trimming cost V 0 bases and J 2 bases, with 8 bases left between them. In DNA, the CDR3 is TGCGCCAGCAGCTTGGACAGCGGTCAAGAGACCCAGTACTTC. Translated: CASSLDSGQETQYF.

This chain joins TRBV6-1 and TRBJ1-2; D not resolved. Trimming pared 2 bases from V and 5 bases from J, leaving 6 bases between. Germline V gives CDR1 MNHNS, CDR2 SASEGT. This CDR3 has 12 residues. The CDR3 nucleotides read TGTGCCAGCAGTGAAATGGGGTATGGCTACACCTTC. Residues: CASSEMGYGYTF.

The chain links TRBV19 to TRBJ2-2; D is ambiguous. Germline lookup yields CDR1 LNHDA and CDR2 SQIVND (reference sequence). Trimming left V 7 bases short and J 5 bases short, with 17 bases between. CDR3 length: 15 residues. CDR3 in DNA: TGTGCCAGTAAAAAAAGGGCGGTGGAAACCGGGGAGCTGTTTTTT. Translating gives CASKKRAVETGELFF.

The V gene is TRBV5-1, the J gene TRBJ1-2; 7 bases align to TRBD1. Germline CDR1 SGHRS, CDR2 YFSETQ. J gave up 2 bases and V 3 bases, and 4 bases lay outside the gene matches. The CDR3 sequence is 14 residues long. The CDR3 sequence: CASSSTTGNYGYTF. The CDR3 DNA reads as TGCGCCAGCAGCTCCACGACAGGGAACTATGGCTACACCTTC.

This chain uses TRBV4-2 with TRBJ2-3; D is undetermined. This CDR3 contains 13 residues. Germline V gives CDR1 LGHNA, CDR2 YNFKEQ. Trimming took 3 bases from V and 5 from J, leaving 9 bases between them. In DNA, the CDR3 is TGTGCCAGCAGCCAGCGTCATGGAGATACGCAGTATTTT. This gives the protein CASSQRHGDTQYF.

The chain is built from TRBV20-1 and TRBJ1-2; D unclear. The germline V gene encodes CDR1 DFQATT and CDR2 SNEGSKA (reference sequence). This CDR3 spans 11 amino acids. V was trimmed by 3 bases and J by 2 bases, leaving 4 bases between them. CDR3 in amino acids: CSASYNYGYTF. The CDR3 coding sequence is TGCAGTGCTAGTTACAACTATGGCTACACCTTC.

This clone was counted a few times. The CDR3 DNA reads as TGTGCCATCAGTGATAGGGGAGGGAAGAGCTACGAGCAGTACTTC. It encodes CAISDRGGKSYEQYF. This sequence joins TRBV10-3 and TRBJ2-7, with 7 bases fitting TRBD2. Unmatched junction bases numbered 8, after V lost 3 bases and J lost 3 bases. This CDR3 region has 15 residues. Germline V lookup: CDR1 ENHRY, CDR2 SYGVKD.

The rearrangement uses TRBV28 and TRBJ1-2; D may be TRBD1 (6 bases). V lost 7 bases and J 8 bases, leaving 17 bases between the germline ends. Germline values: CDR1 MDHEN, CDR2 SYDVKM. There are 13 residues in the CDR3. CDR3 sequence: CASTTNRARGYTF. In nucleotides, the CDR3 is TGTGCCAGCACCACGAACAGGGCTCGAGGCTACACCTTC.

The chain uses TRBV18 and TRBJ1-1, with 10 bases that match TRBD1. The CDR3 length is 15 residues. Losses at the gene ends were 1 base for V and 8 bases for J; bases not matched to a gene: 7. Germline CDR1 reads KGHSH; CDR2 reads LQKENI. CDR3 bases: TGTGCCAGCTCACCACAACCGGGACAGGGGAGCGAAGCTTTCTTT. This sequence encodes CASSPQPGQGSEAFF.

This chain links TRBV7-6 with TRBJ2-2; D unclear. Germline assignment: CDR1 SGHVS and CDR2 FNYEAQ. V was pared by 1 base and J by 4 bases, with 7 bases between. The CDR3 has 14 residues. This chain's CDR3 is CASSLGTGTGELFF. The CDR3 nucleotides read TGTGCCAGCAGCTTAGGTACGGGCACCGGGGAGCTGTTTTTT.

The V and J genes are TRBV11-3 and TRBJ2-7; the match to TRBD1 covers 8 bases. This CDR3 spans 15 amino acids. V shed 1 base, J shed 1 base, and the junction held 3 bases outside the gene matches. Germline CDR1 SGHNT, CDR2 YENEEA. CDR3: CASSLGQGISYEQYF. Written as DNA, the CDR3 is TGTGCCAGCAGCTTAGGACAGGGGATATCCTACGAGCAGTACTTC.

The chain carries TRBV6-6 and TRBJ2-7; 11 bases agree with TRBD1. V dropped 2 bases and J dropped 3; count of bases not matched to a gene: 0. Germline CDR1 and CDR2: MNHNY and SVGAGI (reference sequence). The CDR3 has 14 amino acids. In DNA form, the CDR3 reads TGTGCCAGCAGTTACGGGACAGGGGGCTACGAGCAGTACTTC. This codes for CASSYGTGGYEQYF.